The following is a T cell receptor beta chain sequence with its context. The antigen is not known. The data were taken from a study of T cell responses to AZD1222 COVID-19 vaccine. General study findings and limits: With two AZD1222 doses given, Spike-specific TCR breadth and depth both rose. Repertoire collection took place solely once the T cell response had peaked.

This CDR3 is 17 amino acids long. Germline CDR1 and CDR2: LGHDT and YNNKEL (reference sequence). J lost 0 bases, V lost 1 base, and 3 bases had no gene match. TCRdb's copy holds only in-frame clones and misses some; the assay was immunoSEQ multiplex PCR. This sample has about 200,000 clones, with about 94% found just once. This receptor was taken from an adult who received the AZD1222 COVID-19 vaccine. The V and J genes are TRBV3-1 (or the pseudogene TRBV3-2) and TRBJ1-3; 10 nucleotides line up with TRBD1. The sample here was peripheral blood, taken 28 days after the second AZD1222 dose. Here the CDR3 DNA reads TGTGCCAGCAGCCAAGGACAGGGGGCCATCTCTGGAAACACCATATATTTT. Protein: CASSQGQGAISGNTIYF.